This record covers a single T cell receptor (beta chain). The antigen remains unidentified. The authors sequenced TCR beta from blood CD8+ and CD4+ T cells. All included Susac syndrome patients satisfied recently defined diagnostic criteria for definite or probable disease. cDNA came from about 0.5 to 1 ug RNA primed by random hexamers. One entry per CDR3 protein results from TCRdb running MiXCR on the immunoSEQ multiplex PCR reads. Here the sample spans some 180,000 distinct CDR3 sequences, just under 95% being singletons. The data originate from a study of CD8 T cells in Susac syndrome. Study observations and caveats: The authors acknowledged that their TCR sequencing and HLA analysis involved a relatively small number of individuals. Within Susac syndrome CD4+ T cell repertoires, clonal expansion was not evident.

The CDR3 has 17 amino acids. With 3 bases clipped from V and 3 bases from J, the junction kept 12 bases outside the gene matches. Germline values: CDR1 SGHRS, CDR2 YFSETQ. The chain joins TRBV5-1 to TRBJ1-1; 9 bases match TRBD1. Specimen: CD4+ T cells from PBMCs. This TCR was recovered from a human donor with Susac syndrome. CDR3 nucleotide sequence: TGCGCCAGCAGCTGGCCCCGAACAGGGGGCGCAGACACTGAAGCTTTCTTT. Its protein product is CASSWPRTGGADTEAFF.